One and the same sample provided the 17 T cell receptor beta chains below, sequenced in a study of cytomegalovirus exposure and HLA in healthy donors. PCR primers comprised 60 Vbeta and 13 Jbeta primers. The repertoire was sequenced with immunoSEQ multiplex PCR; TCRdb's copy has only in-frame clones and lacks some. The sample consists of around 130,000 clones, over 60% of them appearing once. Material for sequencing was PBMCs. Receptor source: a woman aged 55-70 years in good health and CMV-seronegative.

This clone was seen only a few times. V and J are TRBV6-5 and TRBJ2-3; TRBD2 aligns across 11 bases. The J segment lost 5 bases and the V segment lost 0 bases, leaving 4 bases of the junction unmatched. In germline, CDR1 is MNHEY, CDR2 SVGAGI. The CDR3 is 16 amino acids. CDR3 in DNA: TGTGCCAGCAGTTACTCCCGACTAGCGGGAATAGATACGCAGTATTTT. Translated: CASSYSRLAGIDTQYF.

This clone occurred once. This chain connects TRBV4-2 to TRBJ2-2; D is perhaps TRBD2 (6 bases). There are 16 residues in the CDR3. The V gene's germline CDR1 is LGHNA and CDR2 YNFKEQ. Trimming pared 5 bases from V and 1 base from J, leaving 14 bases between. This CDR3 is CASSLKGSGNTGELFF. The CDR3 DNA sequence: TGTGCCAGCAGCTTAAAGGGTAGCGGGAACACCGGGGAGCTGTTTTTT.

V usage is TRBV7-8 and J usage is TRBJ2-7; 9 bases match TRBD2. CDR1 and CDR2 (germline): SGHVS, FQNEAQ. Trimming at V came to 2 bases and at J to 7 bases, leaving 6 bases not matched to a gene. CDR3 length equals 14 residues. This CDR3 is CASSLPSGKDEQYF. Here the CDR3 DNA reads TGTGCCAGCAGCTTACCTAGCGGGAAGGATGAGCAGTACTTC.

CDR3 residues: CASSRTGGSGTQYF. The CDR3 DNA reads TGTGCCAGCAGTCGGACAGGGGGGTCGGGTACGCAGTATTTT. V is TRBV2 and J is TRBJ2-3, with 10 nucleotides matching TRBD1. V shed 5 bases and J 8 bases; nucleotides not matched to a gene: 7. The CDR3 has 14 amino acids. CDR1 and CDR2 (germline): SNHLY, FYNNEI.

The chain has TRBV5-1 and TRBJ2-5; TRBD2 might be the D (5 bases). V was shortened by 1 base and J by 4 bases, with 14 bases between the two germline ends. The germline gives CDR1 SGHRS, CDR2 YFSETQ. The CDR3 has 15 amino acids. CDR3 loop: CASSLSLGDRETQYF. For the CDR3, the DNA is TGCGCCAGCAGCTTGTCCCTGGGAGATCGAGAGACCCAGTACTTC.

The rearrangement joins TRBV29-1 to TRBJ2-3; TRBD2 matches 8 bases. CDR1 and CDR2 from the germline V gene are SQVTM and ANQGSEA. CDR3 length equals 15 residues. V was clipped by 0 bases and J by 6 bases; unmatched bases: 8. Here the CDR3 reads CSVEEAGVPGDTQYF. The CDR3 DNA follows: TGCAGCGTTGAAGAAGCGGGGGTTCCTGGGGATACGCAGTATTTT.

On this clone: In the same sample, other DNA sequences code for this CDR3. The chain links TRBV5-1 to TRBJ2-1; TRBD2 aligns across 8 bases. Looked up from germline, CDR1 is SGHRS and CDR2 is YFSETQ. V was pared by 3 bases and J by 0 bases, with 2 bases of the junction left unmatched. The CDR3 totals 15 residues. The CDR3 DNA reads TGCGCCAGCAGCTCCAGCGGGAGCTCCTACAATGAGCAGTTCTTC. Translated: CASSSSGSSYNEQFF.

The chain joins TRBV28 to TRBJ2-2; TRBD2 matches 7 bases. The J segment lost 5 bases and the V segment lost 3 bases, leaving 3 bases of the junction unmatched. This CDR3 contains 14 residues. Germline CDR1 is MDHEN and CDR2 is SYDVKM. The CDR3 loop reads CASSLGGRTGELFF. DNA of the CDR3: TGTGCCAGCAGTTTGGGCGGGAGAACCGGGGAGCTGTTTTTT.

The chain employs TRBV10-3 and TRBJ2-2; TRBD2 matches 12 bases. V dropped 2 bases and J dropped 6; count of bases not matched to a gene: 4. Germline CDR1 ENHRY, CDR2 SYGVKD. This CDR3 is built from 16 residues. CDR3 nucleotide sequence: TGTGCCATCAGTGAGCGGCTAGCGGGAGGGGCCGGGGAGCTGTTTTTT. Translating it yields CAISERLAGGAGELFF.

This clone was counted a few times. V and J are TRBV11-2 and TRBJ1-4, with 7 bases lining up with TRBD1. The CDR3 runs to 15 residues. Trimming removed 5 bases from V and 4 bases from J; junction bases left unmatched: 7. Germline CDR1 SGHAT, CDR2 FQNNGV. In nucleotides, the CDR3 is TGTGCCAGCAGCCTAACGACAGGGTTTAATGAAAAACTGTTTTTT. Encoded protein: CASSLTTGFNEKLFF.

In this sample, this clone turned up once. The rearrangement joins TRBV11-2 to TRBJ2-5; 9 bases agree with TRBD1. After removal of 5 bases from V and 4 bases from J, the junction contained 14 bases not matched to a gene. The V gene's germline CDR1 is SGHAT and CDR2 FQNNGV. This CDR3 comprises 17 residues. The CDR3 loop reads CASSAFRDRVTRETQYF. The CDR3 nucleotides are TGTGCCAGCAGCGCTTTCCGGGACAGGGTTACGAGAGAGACCCAGTACTTC.

This clone was seen only once. The chain carries TRBV4-1 and TRBJ2-7; perhaps TRBD1 as D (5 bases). V dropped 0 bases and J dropped 2 bases, with 11 bases sitting between them. Per the germline V gene, CDR1 is MGHRA and CDR2 is YSYEKL. CDR3 size: 15 residues. For the CDR3, the DNA is TGCGCCAGCAGCCAAGATGCAGGGCTTACCTACGAGCAGTACTTC. Encoded protein: CASSQDAGLTYEQYF.

This clone was seen just once. At one end the junction does not follow the germline gene, possibly because of a read error. The rearrangement joins TRBV6-6 to TRBJ1-2, with unresolved D. The CDR3 spans 13 residues. Germline V gene sequence: CDR1 MNHNY, CDR2 SVGAGI (reference sequence). In nucleotides, the CDR3 is TGTGCCAGCAGTTATTCCGAGTACTATGGCTGCACCTTC. Protein sequence: CASSYSEYYGCTF.

The chain has TRBV7-8 and TRBJ2-1; 8 nucleotides align to TRBD2. Germline CDR1 is SGHVS and CDR2 is FQNEAQ. The length of the CDR3 is 16 residues. The junction had 9 bases not matched to a gene; V was cut back by 0 bases and J by 8 bases. This CDR3 is CASSLALVAGFDEQFF. CDR3 coding DNA: TGTGCCAGCAGCTTAGCGCTGGTAGCGGGATTTGATGAGCAGTTCTTC.

The rearrangement joins TRBV4-1 to TRBJ1-2; 11 nucleotides match TRBD1. The CDR3 covers 16 residues. CDR1 and CDR2 (germline): MGHRA, YSYEKL. Losses at the gene ends were 1 base for V and 6 bases for J; bases not matched to a gene: 7. Here the CDR3 reads CASSQGPRDRGNGYTF. Written as DNA, the CDR3 is TGCGCCAGCAGCCAAGGGCCCCGGGACAGGGGGAATGGCTACACCTTC.

The sample holds a few counts of this clone. This sequence joins TRBV15 and TRBJ2-5; 9 nucleotides match TRBD2. The trim removed 1 base at V and 2 bases at J, leaving 5 bases unmatched. CDR1 is LNHNV, CDR2 YYDKDF, per germline (reference sequence). CDR3 size: 16 residues. CDR3 residues: CATSRAPAGGQETQYF. The CDR3 region has the DNA TGTGCCACCAGCAGAGCCCCAGCGGGAGGTCAAGAGACCCAGTACTTC.

This clone was seen only a few times. A junction end diverges from the germline sequence, so it may reflect a read error. Other DNA variants within this sample encode the same CDR3. The chain is built from TRBV19 and TRBJ1-6; a weak D match, TRBD1 (6 bases). The CDR3 is 15 residues long. CDR1 is LNHDA and CDR2 is SQIVND in the germline V gene (reference sequence). The CDR3: CASSDGTWDNSPLHF. The CDR3 DNA reads TGTGCCAGTAGCGATGGGACATGGGATAATTCCCCCCTCCACTTT.